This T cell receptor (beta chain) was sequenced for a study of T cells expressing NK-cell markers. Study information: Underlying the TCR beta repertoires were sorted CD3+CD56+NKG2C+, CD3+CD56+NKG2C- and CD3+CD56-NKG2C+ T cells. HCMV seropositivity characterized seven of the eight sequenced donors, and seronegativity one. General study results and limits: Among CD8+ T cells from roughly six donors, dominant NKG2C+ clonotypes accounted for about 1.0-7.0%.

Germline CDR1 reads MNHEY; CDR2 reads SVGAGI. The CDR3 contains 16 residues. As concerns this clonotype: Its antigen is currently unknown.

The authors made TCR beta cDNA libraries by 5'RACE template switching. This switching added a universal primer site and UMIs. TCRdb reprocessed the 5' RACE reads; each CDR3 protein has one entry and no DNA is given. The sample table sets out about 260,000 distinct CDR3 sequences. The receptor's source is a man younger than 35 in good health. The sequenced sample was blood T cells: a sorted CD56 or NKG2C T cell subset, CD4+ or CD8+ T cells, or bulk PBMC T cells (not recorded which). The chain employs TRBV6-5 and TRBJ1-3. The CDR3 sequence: CASSYSPGGAGNTIYF.